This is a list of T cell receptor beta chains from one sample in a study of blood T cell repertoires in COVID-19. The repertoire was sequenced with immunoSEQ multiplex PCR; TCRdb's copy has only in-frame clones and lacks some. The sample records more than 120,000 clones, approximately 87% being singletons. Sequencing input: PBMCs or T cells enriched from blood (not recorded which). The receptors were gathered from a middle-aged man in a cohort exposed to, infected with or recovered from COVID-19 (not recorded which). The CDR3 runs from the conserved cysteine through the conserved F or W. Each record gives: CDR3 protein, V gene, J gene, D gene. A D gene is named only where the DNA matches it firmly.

CDR3aa: CASSIARAGGQETQYF
v_gene: TRBV3-1/TRBV3-2
j_gene: TRBJ2-5
d_gene: TRBD2

CDR3aa: CASSATTSGGKQQYF
v_gene: TRBV5-1
j_gene: TRBJ2-7
d_gene: TRBD2

CDR3aa: CASSRRQGNQPQHF
v_gene: TRBV6-6
j_gene: TRBJ1-5
d_gene: -

CDR3aa: CASSLGGPWEQYF
v_gene: TRBV12-3/TRBV12-4
j_gene: TRBJ2-7
d_gene: -

CDR3aa: CASSPRAYEQYF
v_gene: TRBV7-6
j_gene: TRBJ2-7
d_gene: -

CDR3aa: CASSPAPGQGTSYEQYF
v_gene: TRBV3-1/TRBV3-2
j_gene: TRBJ2-7
d_gene: TRBD1

CDR3aa: CATSAGQGASGNYNEQFF
v_gene: TRBV24-1
j_gene: TRBJ2-1
d_gene: TRBD1

CDR3aa: CASSTSGQQRSTIYF
v_gene: TRBV27
j_gene: TRBJ1-3
d_gene: -

CDR3aa: CASHRLGSGANVLTF
v_gene: TRBV6-5
j_gene: TRBJ2-6
d_gene: -

CDR3aa: CASSPGQASYEQYF
v_gene: TRBV9
j_gene: TRBJ2-7
d_gene: TRBD1

CDR3aa: CASSVGTGRNLVEAFF
v_gene: TRBV9
j_gene: TRBJ1-1
d_gene: -

CDR3aa: CASSLAFPGIYEQYF
v_gene: TRBV11-2
j_gene: TRBJ2-7
d_gene: -

CDR3aa: CASSLGRAYGYTF
v_gene: TRBV27
j_gene: TRBJ1-2
d_gene: -

CDR3aa: CASSFGADEAFF
v_gene: TRBV12-3/TRBV12-4
j_gene: TRBJ1-1
d_gene: -

CDR3aa: CASSLMGRGNTGELFF
v_gene: TRBV7-9
j_gene: TRBJ2-2
d_gene: -

CDR3aa: CAWSVVGAFGNTIYF
v_gene: TRBV30
j_gene: TRBJ1-3
d_gene: -

CDR3aa: CASSLAPGASTDTQYF
v_gene: TRBV7-2
j_gene: TRBJ2-3
d_gene: -

CDR3aa: CASSRGVWASVSSGANVLTF
v_gene: TRBV7-9
j_gene: TRBJ2-6
d_gene: -

CDR3aa: CASSPQTSGKNEQFF
v_gene: TRBV18
j_gene: TRBJ2-1
d_gene: TRBD2

CDR3aa: CASSITDSLYGYTF
v_gene: TRBV19
j_gene: TRBJ1-2
d_gene: -

CDR3aa: CATSDFSQGALDEQFF
v_gene: TRBV24-1
j_gene: TRBJ2-1
d_gene: TRBD1

CDR3aa: CASSPSRASGRTGELFF
v_gene: TRBV7-2
j_gene: TRBJ2-2
d_gene: TRBD2

CDR3aa: CASSHPTDPTDTQYF
v_gene: TRBV4-1
j_gene: TRBJ2-3
d_gene: -

CDR3aa: CASSVGPLAGGNEQFF
v_gene: TRBV9
j_gene: TRBJ2-1
d_gene: TRBD2

CDR3aa: CASSAGQGGANVLTF
v_gene: TRBV5-1
j_gene: TRBJ2-6
d_gene: TRBD1

CDR3aa: CASSPGTGGNQPQHF
v_gene: TRBV6-5
j_gene: TRBJ1-5
d_gene: TRBD1

CDR3aa: CAWSTQGNTEAFF
v_gene: TRBV30
j_gene: TRBJ1-1
d_gene: -

CDR3aa: CASSFGGQNTDTQYF
v_gene: TRBV5-6
j_gene: TRBJ2-3
d_gene: TRBD1

CDR3aa: CASSVELADYNEQFF
v_gene: TRBV9
j_gene: TRBJ2-1
d_gene: TRBD2

CDR3aa: CASSQRGTSGSRNNEQFF
v_gene: TRBV4-1
j_gene: TRBJ2-1
d_gene: TRBD2

CDR3aa: CSASRDTINQPQHF
v_gene: TRBV20-1
j_gene: TRBJ1-5
d_gene: -

CDR3aa: CASSPQGRETQYF
v_gene: TRBV19
j_gene: TRBJ2-5
d_gene: -

CDR3aa: CASSSTDTGELFF
v_gene: TRBV5-1
j_gene: TRBJ2-2
d_gene: -